The 27 T cell receptor beta chains below were found in one sample sequenced in a study of shared clonotypes between healthy human individuals. Positively selected for CCR7, the CD45RO-negative cells used as naive CD8 cells excluded terminally differentiated effector memory CD45RA+ cells. Profiling relied on immunoSEQ multiplex PCR, and the TCRdb table lists in-frame clones only, not all of them. The table lists 2 million to 2.5 million clones, around 93% of them singletons. Sequencing was done on a sample of naive CD8+ T cells from PBMCs. These receptors were obtained from a man between 18 and 35 years old in good health. Some clones in this sample may be carry-over from other donors' samples.

The V call is TRBV28, the J call TRBJ1-2, with D maybe TRBD1 (5 bases). Germline lookup yields CDR1 MDHEN and CDR2 SYDVKM. V lost 3 bases to trimming and J lost 3 bases, with 8 bases between them. CDR3 length equals 13 residues. CDR3 DNA: TGTGCCAGCAGTTTTATGGGGGACTATGGCTACACCTTC. It yields the protein CASSFMGDYGYTF.

The chain links TRBV7-9 to TRBJ2-1; either TRBD1 or TRBD2 may fit D (5 bases each). Germline-derived CDR1 and CDR2 are SEHNR and FQNEAQ (reference sequence). Trimming stripped 3 bases from V and 2 bases from J, with 11 bases between. The CDR3 length is 15 residues. CDR3 in amino acids: CASSFLTGPYNEQFF. The CDR3 DNA is TGTGCCAGCAGCTTTTTGACGGGACCCTACAATGAGCAGTTCTTC.

This clone was detected once. This chain links TRBV28 with TRBJ2-1; perhaps TRBD2 as D (6 bases). The CDR3 runs 14 residues. CDR1 is MDHEN and CDR2 is SYDVKM in the germline V gene. V shed 3 bases and J shed 7 bases, with 13 bases lying between them. CDR3 DNA sequence: TGTGCCAGCAGTTTCGAACGGGAGCGGAATGAGCAGTTCTTC. This translates into CASSFERERNEQFF.

The chain employs TRBV10-3 and TRBJ1-3; D is unresolved. This CDR3 is built from 13 residues. V lost 2 bases and J 8 bases, leaving 10 bases between the germline ends. Germline V gene lookup returns CDR1 ENHRY and CDR2 SYGVKD. The CDR3 DNA sequence: TGTGCCATCAGTGAGGGCAGTACGGACACCATATATTTT. Encoded protein: CAISEGSTDTIYF.

The CDR3 DNA reads as TGCAGCGTTGTGGCAGCTAACTATGGCTACACCTTC. This gives the protein CSVVAANYGYTF. This chain joins TRBV29-1 and TRBJ1-2; D gene unclear. Trimming pared 4 bases from V and 0 bases from J, leaving 6 bases between. The CDR3 runs 12 residues. Germline values: CDR1 SQVTM, CDR2 ANQGSEA.

The chain has TRBV28 and TRBJ2-7; 12 bases agree with TRBD1. Germline trimming cut 3 bases from V and 6 bases from J; bases unmatched to any gene: 6. Germline V gene sequence: CDR1 MDHEN, CDR2 SYDVKM. The CDR3 length is 15 residues. This chain's CDR3 is CASSLPGTGGTEQYF. In DNA, the CDR3 is TGTGCCAGCAGTTTGCCCGGGACAGGGGGCACCGAGCAGTACTTC.

Here the CDR3 reads CATSSRDTGELFF. CDR3 nucleotides: TGTGCCACCAGCTCGAGAGACACCGGGGAGCTGTTTTTT. This chain uses TRBV15 with TRBJ2-2; D is ambiguous. The CDR3 length is 13 residues. The germline V and J ends were trimmed by 5 bases and 3 bases, with 7 bases remaining between them. CDR1 and CDR2 from the germline V gene are LNHNV and YYDKDF (reference sequence).

The gene calls are TRBV6-1 and TRBJ2-7, with D uncertain. CDR1 is MNHNS and CDR2 is SASEGT in the germline V gene. The V end lost 10 bases, the J end lost 1 base, and 11 bases lay between the germline ends. The CDR3 has 12 amino acids. The CDR3 bases are TGTGCCACCTACACAGAGTCCTACGAGCAGTACTTC. Its protein product is CATYTESYEQYF.

The chain has TRBV29-1 and TRBJ2-1; D is undetermined. Per germline, CDR1 SQVTM and CDR2 ANQGSEA. Between the trimmed V and J ends, which lost 3 bases and 4 bases, there was a span of 16 bases. CDR3 length: 15 residues. CDR3 in amino acids: CSVELAVKGYNEQFF. CDR3 bases: TGCAGCGTTGAGTTGGCTGTAAAGGGATACAATGAGCAGTTCTTC.

The CDR3, as DNA: TGCGCCAGCAGTGAGTGGGGGACAGCAAATCAGCCCCAGCATTTT. This sequence encodes CASSEWGTANQPQHF. This rearrangement joins TRBV10-2 to TRBJ1-5, with 7 bases fitting TRBD1. CDR1 is WSHSY, CDR2 SAAADI, per germline. V shed 1 base and J 4 bases; nucleotides not matched to a gene: 4. The CDR3 sequence is 15 residues long.

The chain couples TRBV2 to TRBJ1-5; 7 bases line up with TRBD1. The CDR3 consists of 15 residues. V lost 3 bases and J lost 6; bases outside the gene matches: 8. Germline assignment: CDR1 SNHLY and CDR2 FYNNEI. In nucleotides, the CDR3 is TGTGCCAGCAGTGAGAGAGACAGGGCAAGTCAGCCCCAGCATTTT. This sequence encodes CASSERDRASQPQHF.

V usage is TRBV9 and J usage is TRBJ2-7; tentatively, D is TRBD1 (5 bases). Trimming stripped 0 bases from V and 2 bases from J, with 9 bases between. The length of the CDR3 is 14 residues. In germline, CDR1 is SGDLS, CDR2 YYNGEE. The CDR3 protein is CASSVDHRTYEQYF. CDR3 in DNA: TGTGCCAGCAGCGTAGATCACAGGACCTACGAGCAGTACTTC.

The V call is TRBV28, the J call TRBJ2-7, with D possibly matching TRBD2 (6 bases). The V and J ends lost 5 bases and 0 bases respectively, with 11 bases between them. CDR1 MDHEN and CDR2 SYDVKM come from the germline V gene. The CDR3 is 14 residues long. CDR3 loop: CASSGGTASYEQYF. As DNA, the CDR3 is TGTGCCAGCAGTGGGGGGACGGCCTCCTACGAGCAGTACTTC.

The CDR3 loop is CASSLDRTSGRYEQYF. CDR3 nucleotide sequence: TGTGCCAGCAGCTTAGATAGGACTAGCGGGAGGTACGAGCAGTACTTC. This chain connects TRBV11-2 to TRBJ2-7; 14 nucleotides line up with TRBD2. CDR3 length: 16 residues. Germline assignment: CDR1 SGHAT and CDR2 FQNNGV. The junction had 2 bases not matched to a gene; V was cut back by 0 bases and J by 4 bases.

V usage is TRBV7-6 and J usage is TRBJ2-7; D unclear. Germline values: CDR1 SGHVS, CDR2 FNYEAQ. With 5 bases removed from V and 7 bases from J, the gap between germline ends came to 9 bases. The CDR3 has 11 residues. The CDR3 DNA follows: TGTGCCAGCAGCCAAGGGATGGAGCAGTACTTC. Its protein is CASSQGMEQYF.

The V call is TRBV1, the J call TRBJ2-3; the table's D call, TRBD2, was not checked against the DNA. TRBV1 is described as a pseudogene. The CDR3 has 10 residues. As DNA, the CDR3 is TGCACCAGCAGCCAGCCTAGCGGGGATTTT. Amino acid sequence: CTSSQPSGDF.

This rearrangement joins TRBV6-6 to TRBJ1-4, with unresolved D. The V gene lost 4 bases and the J gene lost 3 bases, with 6 bases spanning the gap. Germline V gene lookup returns CDR1 MNHNY and CDR2 SVGAGI (reference sequence). This CDR3 comprises 13 residues. In nucleotides, the CDR3 is TGTGCCAGCAGTTCATCGGCTAATGAAAAACTGTTTTTT. Its protein is CASSSSANEKLFF.

The chain carries TRBV27 and TRBJ2-1, with 8 bases matching TRBD2. This CDR3 is 15 amino acids long. V was clipped by 3 bases and J by 7 bases; unmatched bases: 8. The germline CDR1 and CDR2 sequences are MNHEY and SMNVEV (reference sequence). The CDR3 is CASSFGAGVKNEQFF. CDR3 coding DNA: TGTGCCAGCAGTTTCGGAGCGGGAGTAAAGAATGAGCAGTTCTTC.

The V gene is TRBV10-3, the J gene TRBJ1-2; 7 bases agree with TRBD1. There are 16 residues in the CDR3. V was pared by 3 bases and J by 0 bases, with 7 bases of the junction left unmatched. CDR1 and CDR2 from the germline V gene are ENHRY and SYGVKD. The CDR3 region has the DNA TGTGCCATCAGTGAAGTTCAGGGGGATCCTAACTATGGCTACACCTTC. Translated: CAISEVQGDPNYGYTF.

Worth noting for this clone: This sample also contains other DNA sequences that code for the same CDR3. This chain joins TRBV19 and TRBJ2-1; 7 positions agree with TRBD2. Unmatched junction bases numbered 2, after V lost 2 bases and J lost 4 bases. Germline V gives CDR1 LNHDA, CDR2 SQIVND (reference sequence). The CDR3 runs 14 residues. The CDR3 DNA reads TGTGCCAGTAGTATACTAGCGGCTTACAATGAGCAGTTCTTC. This gives the protein CASSILAAYNEQFF.

The chain carries TRBV4-1 and TRBJ2-7; D remains ambiguous. V shed 2 bases and J shed 0 bases, with 11 bases lying between them. CDR3 length: 15 amino acids. Germline-derived CDR1 and CDR2 are MGHRA and YSYEKL. CDR3 region: CASSQYSLDSYEQYF. In nucleotides, the CDR3 is TGCGCCAGCAGCCAATATAGCCTGGACTCCTACGAGCAGTACTTC.

The V gene is TRBV7-3, the J gene TRBJ2-1; no reliable D call. The V gene's germline CDR1 is SGHTA and CDR2 FQGTGA. The CDR3 totals 13 residues. V was pared by 5 bases and J by 9 bases, with 14 bases between. The CDR3 reads CASSRLAYGEQFF. CDR3 in DNA: TGTGCCAGCAGCCGACTCGCCTACGGTGAGCAGTTCTTC. Combining the CDR3 with reference TRBV7-3 and TRBJ2-1 gives the whole variable domain GAGVSQTPSNKVTEKGKYVELRCDPISGHTALYWYRQSLGQGPEFLIYFQGTGAADDSGLPNDRFFAVRPEGSVSTLKIQRTERGDSAVYLCASSRLAYGEQFFGPGTRLTVL.

The chain is built from TRBV10-3 and TRBJ2-7; D is perhaps TRBD2 (6 bases). Germline CDR1 reads ENHRY; CDR2 reads SYGVKD. This CDR3 has 14 residues. The ends were cut back, 0 bases at V and 2 bases at J, with 8 bases in the middle. CDR3 protein: CAISESGLTYEQYF. CDR3 in DNA: TGTGCCATCAGTGAGTCGGGACTTACCTACGAGCAGTACTTC.

The chain couples TRBV14 to TRBJ1-2; possibly TRBD1 for D (5 bases). CDR3 length equals 14 residues. The ends were cut back, 1 base at V and 8 bases at J, with 14 bases in the middle. Per germline, CDR1 SGHDN and CDR2 FVKESK. The CDR3 loop reads CASSQGRDGQGYTF. In nucleotides, the CDR3 is TGTGCCAGCAGCCAAGGTCGGGACGGGCAGGGCTACACCTTC.

The gene calls are TRBV27 and TRBJ2-1, with TRBD2 identical over 9 bases. CDR3 length equals 16 residues. The germline V gene has CDR1 MNHEY and CDR2 SMNVEV (reference sequence). The ends lost 6 bases at V and 7 bases at J; junction bases unmatched: 13. The CDR3 spells CASSFTLAGPLNEQFF. The CDR3 DNA is TGTGCCAGCAGCTTCACGCTAGCGGGGCCCCTGAATGAGCAGTTCTTC.

This rearrangement joins TRBV28 to TRBJ2-7; TRBD1 agrees at 7 bases. Germline V lookup: CDR1 MDHEN, CDR2 SYDVKM. V shed 5 bases and J 4 bases; nucleotides not matched to a gene: 11. The CDR3 spans 15 residues. The CDR3 loop reads CASSNQPGQNYEQYF. CDR3 sequence (DNA): TGTGCCAGCAGTAACCAACCGGGACAGAATTACGAGCAGTACTTC.

This clone was picked up one time. Other DNA sequences of this sample code for an identical CDR3. V gene TRBV6-5 combines with J gene TRBJ1-5, with D uncertain. V was pared by 2 bases and J by 6 bases, with 8 bases between. CDR3 length: 13 amino acids. Germline V CDR1 and CDR2: MNHEY, SVGAGI. The CDR3 loop is CASSYRVGQPQHF. The CDR3 nucleotides read TGTGCCAGCAGTTACAGGGTGGGTCAGCCCCAGCATTTT.